One and the same sample provided the 18 T cell receptor beta chains below, sequenced in a study of blood T cell repertoires in COVID-19. TCRdb keeps only in-frame clones here, not all; method: immunoSEQ multiplex PCR. This sample has around 140,000 clones, with approximately 88% found just once. What was sequenced was peripheral blood. These receptors all stem from a woman in her 50s with acute or convalescent COVID-19.

The chain uses TRBV19 and TRBJ1-5, with unresolved D. The germline CDR1 and CDR2 sequences are LNHDA and SQIVND (reference sequence). This CDR3 is 15 amino acids long. Trimming removed 5 bases from V and 6 bases from J, with 17 bases in between. CDR3 DNA sequence: TGTGCCAGTAGTCTGGGAGTTTTAAGGACTCAGCCCCAGCATTTT. Translation: CASSLGVLRTQPQHF.

The CDR3 DNA is TGTGCCAGCAGCTTATTTGAGGGAAACACCGGGGAGCTGTTTTTT. It codes for CASSLFEGNTGELFF. The chain is built from TRBV7-9 and TRBJ2-2, with D possibly TRBD2 on 5 matching bases. Germline loops: CDR1 SEHNR, CDR2 FQNEAQ (reference sequence). V lost 2 bases and J lost 2, with 9 bases in between. The CDR3 length is 15 residues.

The chain recombines TRBV3-1 (or the pseudogene TRBV3-2) with TRBJ2-5; D is ambiguous. Germline-derived CDR1 and CDR2 are LGHDT and YNNKEL (reference sequence). V lost 3 bases, J lost 5 bases, and 19 bases lay in between. This CDR3 comprises 16 residues. CDR3 in DNA: TGTGCCAGCAGCCACAACCCCCCTACCGGGTCGGAGACCCAGTACTTC. As protein: CASSHNPPTGSETQYF.

V and J are TRBV7-9 and TRBJ2-1, with D maybe TRBD2 (5 bases). The CDR3 totals 15 residues. V shed 5 bases and J shed 4 bases, with 15 bases lying between them. Germline values: CDR1 SEHNR, CDR2 FQNEAQ (reference sequence). The CDR3 here is CASSETSGMYNEQFF. DNA for the CDR3: TGTGCCAGCAGCGAAACCTCCGGGATGTACAATGAGCAGTTCTTC.

The chain joins TRBV7-2 to TRBJ2-7, with a tentative D call TRBD2 (6 bases). The CDR3 loop spans 13 amino acids. V lost 5 bases, J lost 3 bases, and 11 bases lay in between. Germline V gene lookup returns CDR1 SGHTA and CDR2 FQGNSA. CDR3 protein: CASSPSGSYEQYF. The DNA for the CDR3 is TGTGCCAGCAGCCCTTCCGGGAGCTACGAGCAGTACTTC. Full variable domain (outside the CDR3, taken from reference TRBV7-2 and TRBJ2-7): GAGVSQSPSNKVTEKGKDVELRCDPISGHTALYWYRQSLGQGLEFLIYFQGNSAPDKSGLPSDRFSAERTGGSVSTLTIQRTQQEDSAVYLCASSPSGSYEQYFGPGTRLTVT.

CDR3 DNA sequence: TGTGCCAGCAGCCAAGTGACGGGAGAAGAGACCCAGTACTTC. Translated, it gives CASSQVTGEETQYF. The chain links TRBV3-1 (or the pseudogene TRBV3-2) to TRBJ2-5; D perhaps matches TRBD2 (6 bases). Germline assignment: CDR1 LGHDT and CDR2 YNNKEL (reference sequence). The V end lost 1 base, the J end lost 3 bases, and 9 bases lay between the germline ends. There are 14 residues in the CDR3.

This clone was observed many times. V and J are TRBV7-2 and TRBJ2-7; D perhaps matches TRBD2 (6 bases). V lost 4 bases and J lost 0, with 16 bases in between. The CDR3 has 16 residues. The germline V gene encodes CDR1 SGHTA and CDR2 FQGNSA. The DNA of the CDR3 is TGTGCCAGCAGCTCAATCGAGGTAGCGGACTCCTACGAGCAGTACTTC. Protein product: CASSSIEVADSYEQYF.

The chain carries TRBV5-1 and TRBJ2-3, with 10 bases that match TRBD2. From germline, CDR1 is SGHRS and CDR2 YFSETQ. The CDR3 extends over 17 amino acids. Losses at the gene ends were 4 bases for V and 0 bases for J; bases not matched to a gene: 8. The DNA of the CDR3 is TGCGCCAGCAGCCTAACTCGACTAGCGGGTAGCACAGATACGCAGTATTTT. It specifies CASSLTRLAGSTDTQYF.

The chain combines TRBV18 with TRBJ1-6; tentative D call: TRBD1 (6 bases). Germline V gives CDR1 KGHSH, CDR2 LQKENI. This CDR3 is built from 16 residues. V was cut by 3 bases and J by 5 bases, with 14 bases left in between. Here the CDR3 DNA reads TGTGCCAGCTCACCCAGGGAAGGGGGAGATAATTCACCCCTCCACTTT. Amino acid sequence: CASSPREGGDNSPLHF.

The DNA for the CDR3 is TGTGCCAGCTCACCGGGACAGGGGGCTGCAGGCAATCAGCCCCAGCATTTT. This translates into CASSPGQGAAGNQPQHF. The gene calls are TRBV18 and TRBJ1-5; 12 nucleotides align to TRBD1. The germline V gene encodes CDR1 KGHSH and CDR2 LQKENI. Trimming took 3 bases from V and 2 from J; bases not matched to a gene: 5. The CDR3 sequence is 17 residues long.

This clone was seen just once. V gene TRBV10-2 combines with J gene TRBJ2-7, with 11 bases identical to TRBD2. The germline CDR1 and CDR2 sequences are WSHSY and SAAADI. V lost 1 base to trimming and J lost 0 bases; unmatched junction nucleotides: 2. This CDR3 comprises 16 residues. CDR3 sequence (DNA): TGCGCCAGCAGTGAGTTTGGGACTAGCGGCTCCTACGAGCAGTACTTC. It codes for CASSEFGTSGSYEQYF.

The rearrangement joins TRBV2 to TRBJ2-3; 7 bases match TRBD2. J lost 1 base, V lost 1 base, and 5 bases had no gene match. The CDR3 loop spans 16 amino acids. CDR1 is SNHLY and CDR2 is FYNNEI in the germline V gene. This CDR3 reads CASSEGPSGGTDTQYF. DNA of the CDR3: TGTGCCAGCAGTGAAGGCCCTAGCGGCGGCACAGATACGCAGTATTTT.

This rearrangement joins TRBV18 to TRBJ2-3; 12 bases fit TRBD2. V gave up 3 bases and J gave up 2 bases; unmatched junction bases: 9. Germline V CDR1 and CDR2: KGHSH, LQKENI. The CDR3 runs 18 residues. The chain's CDR3 is CASSPIPSGRVITDTQYF. The CDR3 nucleotides are TGTGCCAGCTCACCGATCCCTAGCGGGAGGGTGATCACAGATACGCAGTATTTT.

This chain links TRBV19 with TRBJ2-7, with TRBD1 matching over 7 bases. Looked up from germline, CDR1 is LNHDA and CDR2 is SQIVND (reference sequence). V trimming: 3 bases; J trimming: 2 bases; junction bases outside the gene matches: 4. CDR3 length: 14 residues. This CDR3 is CASSMGDRAYEQYF. CDR3 nucleotides: TGTGCCAGTAGTATGGGGGACAGAGCCTACGAGCAGTACTTC. The full variable domain, completed using reference TRBV19 and TRBJ2-7, is DGGITQSPKYLFRKEGQNVTLSCEQNLNHDAMYWYRQDPGQGLRLIYYSQIVNDFQKGDIAEGYSVSREKKESFPLTVTSAQKNPTAFYLCASSMGDRAYEQYFGPGTRLTVT.

V is TRBV6-2 or TRBV6-3 and J is TRBJ1-2, with D perhaps matching TRBD1 (5 bases). Germline CDR1 reads MNHEY; CDR2 reads SVGEGT. CDR3 length: 14 amino acids. Trimming shortened V by 0 bases and J by 8 bases, and 13 bases separated the two germline ends. CDR3 sequence (DNA): TGTGCCAGCAGTTACTCGATTCAGGGCCAGGGCTACACCTTC. It specifies CASSYSIQGQGYTF.

Only one count was recorded for this clone. The sample carries other DNA sequences with the same CDR3. The chain employs TRBV2 and TRBJ1-1, with 7 bases matching TRBD1. With 4 bases clipped from V and 1 base from J, the junction kept 0 bases outside the gene matches. This CDR3 spans 13 amino acids. Per germline, CDR1 SNHLY and CDR2 FYNNEI. The CDR3 region has the DNA TGTGCCAGCAGTGGACAGGGGAACACTGAAGCTTTCTTT. It translates to CASSGQGNTEAFF.

The genes are TRBV2 and TRBJ1-6; D ambiguous. Germline CDR1 reads SNHLY; CDR2 reads FYNNEI. V was cut by 2 bases and J by 0 bases, with 17 bases left in between. The CDR3 loop spans 19 amino acids. The CDR3 is CASSEYGEVSSSYNSPLHF. The CDR3, as DNA: TGTGCCAGCAGTGAATACGGGGAGGTATCAAGCTCCTATAATTCACCCCTCCACTTT.

Worth noting for this clone: The sample has other DNA sequences that encode this CDR3 too. The chain is built from TRBV7-2 and TRBJ2-5, with D unclear. The length of the CDR3 is 13 residues. V lost 3 bases to trimming and J lost 2 bases, with 7 bases between them. Germline V gene lookup returns CDR1 SGHTA and CDR2 FQGNSA. The CDR3 DNA follows: TGTGCCAGCAGCTTTGTCCGTCAAGAGACCCAGTACTTC. Protein sequence: CASSFVRQETQYF.